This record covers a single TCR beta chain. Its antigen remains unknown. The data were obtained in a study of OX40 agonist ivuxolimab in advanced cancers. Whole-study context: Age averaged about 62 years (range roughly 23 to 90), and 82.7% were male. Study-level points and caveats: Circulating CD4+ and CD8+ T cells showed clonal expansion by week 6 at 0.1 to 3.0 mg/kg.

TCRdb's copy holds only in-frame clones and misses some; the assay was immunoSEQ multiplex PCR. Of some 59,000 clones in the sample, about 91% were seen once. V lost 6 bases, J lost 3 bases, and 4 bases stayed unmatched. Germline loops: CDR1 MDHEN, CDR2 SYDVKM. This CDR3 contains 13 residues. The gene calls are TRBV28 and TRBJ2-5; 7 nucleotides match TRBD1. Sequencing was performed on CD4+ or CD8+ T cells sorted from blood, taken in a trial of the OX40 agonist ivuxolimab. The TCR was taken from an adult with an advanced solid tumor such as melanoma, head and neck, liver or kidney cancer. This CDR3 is CASRETGKETQYF. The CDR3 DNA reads TGTGCCAGCAGGGAGACAGGGAAAGAGACCCAGTACTTC.